The rows below give T cell receptor beta chains drawn from one sample of a study of CD8+ T cells in alopecia areata. Produced via immunoSEQ multiplex PCR; TCRdb's table is partial and in-frame only. The data contain 150,000 to 200,000 clones, roughly three fifths of them seen just once; the ten biggest clones take up roughly 12%. Sequencing was performed on CD8+ T cells sorted from blood, taken at week 24, from a patient treated with tofacitinib. These receptors all stem from a human donor with alopecia areata. Both conserved end residues are part of each CDR3. The order of the fields is V gene, clone size, D gene, J gene, CDR3 DNA, CDR3 protein. A D gene is named only where the DNA matches it firmly. Rows give clone size only sometimes, using once, few, many, or a class for an expanded clone.

V gene: TRBV7-7; clone size: NA; D gene: TRBD2; J gene: TRBJ2-1; CDR3 DNA: TGTGCTAGCAGCTCGACTAGCGGGGGGAAGGATGAGCAGTTCTTC; CDR3 protein: CASSSTSGGKDEQFF
V gene: TRBV29-1; clone size: few; D gene: TRBD1; J gene: TRBJ2-7; CDR3 DNA: TGCAGCGTAACCGGGACAGGGCGGTTCTACGAGCAGTACTTC; CDR3 protein: CSVTGTGRFYEQYF
V gene: TRBV12-5; clone size: NA; D gene: NA; J gene: TRBJ1-2; CDR3 DNA: TGTGCTAGTGGTTTGGTACAGGTCCCAGCATTAACTAACTATGGCTACACCTTC; CDR3 protein: CASGLVQVPALTNYGYTF
V gene: TRBV28; clone size: NA; D gene: TRBD1; J gene: TRBJ1-2; CDR3 DNA: TGTGCCAGCAGTTCCCCGATCCGCGACAGGGCCTATGGCTACACCTTC; CDR3 protein: CASSSPIRDRAYGYTF
V gene: TRBV4-1; clone size: NA; D gene: TRBD2; J gene: TRBJ2-5; CDR3 DNA: TGCGCCAGCAGCCAAGTCGGTAGCGGGGGAAGGGAGACCCAGTACTTC; CDR3 protein: CASSQVGSGGRETQYF
V gene: TRBV7-6; clone size: NA; D gene: NA; J gene: TRBJ2-7; CDR3 DNA: TGTGCCAGCAGCTTAGCGGGGGGGCGCATAGTCTACGAGCAGTACTTC; CDR3 protein: CASSLAGGRIVYEQYF
V gene: TRBV29-1; clone size: NA; D gene: NA; J gene: TRBJ2-7; CDR3 DNA: TGCAGCGTTGCTGGGTCCTACGAGCAGTACTTC; CDR3 protein: CSVAGSYEQYF
V gene: TRBV7-9; clone size: NA; D gene: NA; J gene: TRBJ2-7; CDR3 DNA: TGTGCCAGCAGCGATTCCGGGACTCCCTACGAGCAGTACTTC; CDR3 protein: CASSDSGTPYEQYF
V gene: TRBV11-2; clone size: NA; D gene: TRBD1; J gene: TRBJ2-7; CDR3 DNA: TGTGCCAGCAGCTCCCGGGACAGCTTTTCTCACGAGCAGTACTTC; CDR3 protein: CASSSRDSFSHEQYF
V gene: TRBV5-1; clone size: NA; D gene: TRBD1; J gene: TRBJ2-2; CDR3 DNA: TGCGCCAGCAGCTTACAACAGGGGTCCGGGGAGCTGTTTTTT; CDR3 protein: CASSLQQGSGELFF
V gene: TRBV5-1; clone size: NA; D gene: NA; J gene: TRBJ2-7; CDR3 DNA: TGCGCCAGCAGCCCACAGGGAAGCTCCTACGAGCAGTACTTC; CDR3 protein: CASSPQGSSYEQYF
V gene: TRBV29-1; clone size: NA; D gene: TRBD2; J gene: TRBJ2-1; CDR3 DNA: TGCAGCGTCTGGACTAGCGGGGGGGGCTATGAGCAGTTCTTC; CDR3 protein: CSVWTSGGGYEQFF
V gene: TRBV7-8; clone size: NA; D gene: TRBD1; J gene: TRBJ1-4; CDR3 DNA: TGTGCCAGCAGCCAACGGATCGGGGACAGTGAAGAAAAACTGTTTTTT; CDR3 protein: CASSQRIGDSEEKLFF
V gene: TRBV7-9; clone size: few; D gene: TRBD1; J gene: TRBJ2-4; CDR3 DNA: TGTGCCAGCAGCAGGGGACAGGGGGACATTCAGTACTTC; CDR3 protein: CASSRGQGDIQYF
V gene: TRBV7-9; clone size: NA; D gene: TRBD1; J gene: TRBJ2-4; CDR3 DNA: TGTGCCAGCAGCTTCCCGGGACAGGGGACCAAAAACATTCAGTACTTC; CDR3 protein: CASSFPGQGTKNIQYF
V gene: TRBV7-2; clone size: NA; D gene: TRBD2; J gene: TRBJ2-7; CDR3 DNA: TGTGCCAGCAGCTTACTAGCGGGGGAATCCTACGAGCAGTACTTC; CDR3 protein: CASSLLAGESYEQYF
V gene: TRBV15; clone size: NA; D gene: NA; J gene: TRBJ1-1; CDR3 DNA: TGTGCCACCAGCCGAGCCGGGGGGAGGCCTGAAGCTTTCTTT; CDR3 protein: CATSRAGGRPEAFF
V gene: TRBV29-1; clone size: few; D gene: TRBD1; J gene: TRBJ1-2; CDR3 DNA: TGCAGCGTTCCAGGGGGTTTCTATGGCTACACCTTC; CDR3 protein: CSVPGGFYGYTF
V gene: TRBV20-1; clone size: NA; D gene: NA; J gene: TRBJ1-2; CDR3 DNA: TGCAGTGCCTGGGAGAACCATGGCTACACCTTC; CDR3 protein: CSAWENHGYTF
V gene: TRBV29-1; clone size: NA; D gene: TRBD1; J gene: TRBJ1-2; CDR3 DNA: TGCAGCGTTGAAAATCGGCGGGACAGCTTCTATGGCTACACCTTC; CDR3 protein: CSVENRRDSFYGYTF
V gene: TRBV4-1; clone size: few; D gene: NA; J gene: TRBJ1-2; CDR3 DNA: TGCGCCAGCAGCCCTCGGCGGGACCCATCTATTGGCTACACCTTC; CDR3 protein: CASSPRRDPSIGYTF
V gene: TRBV29-1; clone size: few; D gene: NA; J gene: TRBJ2-6; CDR3 DNA: TGCAGCGTTGTGGGGTCCTCTGGGGCCAACGTCCTGACTTTC; CDR3 protein: CSVVGSSGANVLTF
V gene: TRBV29-1; clone size: NA; D gene: NA; J gene: TRBJ1-1; CDR3 DNA: TGCAGCGTCGGGGATGGGACTGAAGCTTTCTTT; CDR3 protein: CSVGDGTEAFF
V gene: TRBV7-9; clone size: NA; D gene: NA; J gene: TRBJ1-1; CDR3 DNA: TGTGCCAGCAGCTTAGGGCGTGGGTTGCGGACTGAAGCTTTCTTT; CDR3 protein: CASSLGRGLRTEAFF
V gene: TRBV19; clone size: few; D gene: NA; J gene: TRBJ1-1; CDR3 DNA: TGTGCCAGTAACCGGTGGACTGAAGCTTTCTTT; CDR3 protein: CASNRWTEAFF
V gene: TRBV7-9; clone size: NA; D gene: TRBD2; J gene: TRBJ2-1; CDR3 DNA: TGTGCCAGCAGCCCAGCGGTCCCGGGACTAGGACCCCGCAATGAGCAGTTCTTC; CDR3 protein: CASSPAVPGLGPRNEQFF
V gene: TRBV4-1; clone size: few; D gene: TRBD1; J gene: TRBJ1-1; CDR3 DNA: TGCGCCAGCAGCCAAGATCCGTTAGGGACAGTGAACACTGAAGCTTTCTTT; CDR3 protein: CASSQDPLGTVNTEAFF
V gene: TRBV7-2; clone size: NA; D gene: NA; J gene: TRBJ2-3; CDR3 DNA: TGTGCCAGCAGCTTAAAGGGAGCGGAAAGCACAGATACGCAGTATTTT; CDR3 protein: CASSLKGAESTDTQYF
V gene: TRBV5-8; clone size: NA; D gene: TRBD1; J gene: TRBJ1-1; CDR3 DNA: TGTGCCAGCAACGGAGGACAGGGATGGACTGAAGCTTTCTTT; CDR3 protein: CASNGGQGWTEAFF
V gene: TRBV25-1; clone size: NA; D gene: NA; J gene: TRBJ1-6; CDR3 DNA: TGTGCCAGCAGCGGCCCGGGCAGGGGAGGATCACCCCTCCACTTT; CDR3 protein: CASSGPGRGGSPLHF
V gene: TRBV29-1; clone size: once; D gene: TRBD1; J gene: TRBJ1-5; CDR3 DNA: TGCAGCGTCAAAACAGGGGACAATCAGCCCCAGCATTTT; CDR3 protein: CSVKTGDNQPQHF
V gene: TRBV4-1; clone size: NA; D gene: NA; J gene: TRBJ2-7; CDR3 DNA: TGCGCCAGCAGCCAAGTGAACGGATTCTACGAGCAGTACTTC; CDR3 protein: CASSQVNGFYEQYF
V gene: TRBV2; clone size: NA; D gene: TRBD2; J gene: TRBJ2-1; CDR3 DNA: TGTGCCAGCAGGGGACTAGCGGGTAGCTCCTACAATGAGCAGTTCTTC; CDR3 protein: CASRGLAGSSYNEQFF